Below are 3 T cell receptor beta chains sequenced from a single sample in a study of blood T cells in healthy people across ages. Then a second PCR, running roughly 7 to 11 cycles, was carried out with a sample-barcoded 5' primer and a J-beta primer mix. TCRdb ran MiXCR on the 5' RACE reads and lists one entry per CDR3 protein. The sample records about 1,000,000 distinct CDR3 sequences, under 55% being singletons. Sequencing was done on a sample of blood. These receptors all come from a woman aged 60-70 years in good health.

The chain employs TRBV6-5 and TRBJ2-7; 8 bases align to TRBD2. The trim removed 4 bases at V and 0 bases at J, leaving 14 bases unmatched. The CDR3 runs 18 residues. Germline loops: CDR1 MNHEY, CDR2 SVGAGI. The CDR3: CASSLTTPTSGSSYEQYF. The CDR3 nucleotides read TGTGCCAGCAGTTTGACGACTCCAACTAGCGGAAGCTCCTACGAGCAGTACTTC.

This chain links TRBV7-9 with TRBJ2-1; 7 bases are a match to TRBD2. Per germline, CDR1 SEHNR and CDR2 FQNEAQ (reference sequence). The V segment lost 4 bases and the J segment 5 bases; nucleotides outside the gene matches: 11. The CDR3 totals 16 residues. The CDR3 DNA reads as TGTGCCAGCAGCTCGATCGGACTAGGGACGAACAATGAGCAGTTCTTC. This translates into CASSSIGLGTNNEQFF.

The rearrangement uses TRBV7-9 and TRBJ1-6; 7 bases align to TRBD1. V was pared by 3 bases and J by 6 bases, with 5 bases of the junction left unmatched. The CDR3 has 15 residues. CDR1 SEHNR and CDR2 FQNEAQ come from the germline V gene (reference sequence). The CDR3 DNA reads TGTGCCAGCAGCTTGGGCGACAGGGCTAATTCACCCCTCCACTTT. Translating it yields CASSLGDRANSPLHF.